This T cell receptor beta chain was profiled in a study of blood T cell repertoires in COVID-19. Study information: The analysed material was cDNA or gDNA that came from T cells, B-cell-depleted T cells, or PBMCs.

This CDR3 contains 15 residues. The V gene end was trimmed by 2 bases and the J gene end by 4 bases; junction bases not matched to a gene: 6. Germline values: CDR1 SGHDT, CDR2 YYEEEE. This clone was seen a single time. Original handling: It was from reference gene primer amplification that nucleated cell counts were estimated. Only in-frame clones appear in the TCRdb table, and some are missing; sequencing was by immunoSEQ multiplex PCR. For V, J and clone size, that table is used; D and trimming come from the DNA. The table includes 150,000 to 200,000 clones, roughly 91% detected once. The receptor was isolated from a human donor in a cohort sampled during active COVID-19. Sequencing input: peripheral blood. The chain recombines TRBV5-6 with TRBJ2-3, with 8 nucleotides matching TRBD2. CDR3 nucleotides: TGTGCCAGCAGCTTCCGGGGGGGCAGGCCAGATACGCAGTATTTT. Translation gives CASSFRGGRPDTQYF.